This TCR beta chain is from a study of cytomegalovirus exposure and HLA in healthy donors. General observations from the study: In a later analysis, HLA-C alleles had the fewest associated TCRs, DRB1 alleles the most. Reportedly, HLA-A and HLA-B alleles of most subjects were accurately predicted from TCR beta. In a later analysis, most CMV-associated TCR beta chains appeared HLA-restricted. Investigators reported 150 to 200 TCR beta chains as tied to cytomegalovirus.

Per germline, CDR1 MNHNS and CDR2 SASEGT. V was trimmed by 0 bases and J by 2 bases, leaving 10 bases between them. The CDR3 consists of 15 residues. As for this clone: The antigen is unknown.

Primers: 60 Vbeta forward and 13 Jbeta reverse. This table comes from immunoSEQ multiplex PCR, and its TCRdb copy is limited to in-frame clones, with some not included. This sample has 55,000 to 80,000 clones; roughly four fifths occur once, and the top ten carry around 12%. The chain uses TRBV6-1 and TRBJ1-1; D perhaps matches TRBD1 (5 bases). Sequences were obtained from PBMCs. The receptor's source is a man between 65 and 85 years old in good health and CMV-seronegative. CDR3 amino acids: CASSEALGGNTEAFF. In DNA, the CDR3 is TGTGCCAGCAGTGAAGCGCTGGGGGGAAACACTGAAGCTTTCTTT.